A single sample gave rise to the 8 T cell receptor beta chains below, sequenced in a study of regulatory T cells in long-lasting Graves disease. Arm-PCR of CDR3 regions and iRepertoire HTBI primers were used to build TCR beta libraries. From the multiplex PCR reads, TCRdb called clonotypes with MiXCR, one entry per CDR3 protein. The table lists about 530,000 distinct CDR3 sequences, 15% to 20% of them singletons. Time point here: newly diagnosed GD, antithyroid drugs for less than 3 months. PBMC RNA served as the TCR library source. This sample was also put to use in a study of T cells in Graves' hyperthyroidism and ophthalmopathy.

Sequences were derived from peripheral blood mononuclear cells (PBMCs), sampled at new diagnosis, from a patient treated with antithyroid drugs. These receptors all stem from a woman in her forties or fifties with Graves disease.

This clonotype was recorded at least ten times. This chain joins TRBV11-2 and TRBJ2-1, with D perhaps TRBD1 (6 bases). Trimming removed 5 bases from V and 9 bases from J, with 8 bases in between. Looked up from germline, CDR1 is SGHAT and CDR2 is FQNNGV. The CDR3 totals 11 residues. The CDR3 nucleotides read TGTGCCAGCAGCCGAGGGGGTGAGCAGTTCTTC. This codes for CASSRGGEQFF.

CDR3 nucleotides: TGCGCCAGCAGCTTCCCAACCCAAGAGACCCAGTACTTC. Translated: CASSFPTQETQYF. The rearrangement links TRBV5-1 to TRBJ2-5; D remains ambiguous. There are 13 residues in the CDR3. Germline V gene lookup returns CDR1 SGHRS and CDR2 YFSETQ. V lost 2 bases and J lost 1, with 6 bases in between.

Concerning this clonotype itself: One base away lies a much larger clone, so this may be a sequencing read error. The genes are TRBV27 and TRBJ2-7; TRBD1 or TRBD2 may be the D gene (5 bases each). Trimming took off 4 bases at V and 5 bases at J, with 18 bases between the two ends. Germline V CDR1 and CDR2: MNHEY, SMNVEV (reference sequence). This CDR3 is 15 amino acids long. CDR3 DNA sequence: TGTGCCAGCAGTTATGACAGCGGACCTTTTGACGAGCAGTACTTC. Protein product: CASSYDSGPFDEQYF.

The V and J genes are TRBV7-9 and TRBJ1-2; D gene unclear. Trimming pared 6 bases from V and 2 bases from J, leaving 16 bases between. The CDR3 totals 15 residues. Germline-derived CDR1 and CDR2 are SEHNR and FQNEAQ (reference sequence). CDR3 DNA sequence: TGTGCCAGCAGAGAATCCGGGGTTCTCAACTATGGCTACACCTTC. Amino acid sequence: CASRESGVLNYGYTF.

This clonotype came up a few times. V usage is TRBV12-3 or TRBV12-4 and J usage is TRBJ1-5; possibly TRBD1 for D (6 bases). This CDR3 contains 14 residues. The ends were cut back, 8 bases at V and 6 bases at J, with 17 bases in the middle. CDR3 coding DNA: TGTGCCAGCCGCAACGCCGGGGGCGGTCAGCCCCAGCATTTT. This translates into CASRNAGGGQPQHF.

The sample holds a few counts of this clonotype. This may arise from a read error, as a much more abundant clone is one base away. V gene TRBV6-2 or TRBV6-3 combines with J gene TRBJ1-2; D not certain. The ends were cut back, 8 bases at V and 6 bases at J, with 16 bases in the middle. CDR1 and CDR2 (germline): MNHEY, SVGEGT. The CDR3 is 13 amino acids. The CDR3 reads CASEAQVENGYTF. CDR3 in DNA: TGTGCCAGCGAAGCGCAGGTAGAAAATGGCTACACCTTC.

A remark on this clonotype: At one end the junction does not follow the germline gene, possibly because of a read error. The CDR3 DNA follows: TGTGCCAGCAGTCAGCGGGGGAGTACAGGTACGCAGTATTTT. It translates to CASSQRGSTGTQYF. This rearrangement joins TRBV28 to TRBJ2-3; 8 bases map to TRBD2. This CDR3 has 14 amino acids. Germline V gene lookup returns CDR1 MDHEN and CDR2 SYDVKM.

The chain carries TRBV7-9 and TRBJ2-3, with 9 bases identical to TRBD2. Germline values: CDR1 SEHNR, CDR2 FQNEAQ (reference sequence). The CDR3 has 16 residues. The ends lost 4 bases at V and 2 bases at J; junction bases unmatched: 7. The CDR3 region is CASSSIGGGATDTQYF. The CDR3 DNA reads TGTGCCAGCAGCTCCATAGGCGGGGGGGCCACAGATACGCAGTATTTT.